These T cell receptor beta chains were read from a single sample in a study of cytomegalovirus exposure and HLA in healthy donors. Clones were read by immunoSEQ multiplex PCR, and TCRdb kept only the in-frame ones, dropping some. The data contain approximately 100,000 clones, about 68% of them singletons. The sample consisted of PBMCs. The receptor set was obtained from a male donor in good health and CMV-seropositive. The CDR3 runs from the conserved cysteine through the conserved F or W. Fields, in order: CDR3 length, J gene, V gene, clone size, D gene, CDR3 DNA, CDR3 protein. The D gene is left open where the match is weak. Clone size is given for some rows only: seen once, a few or many times, or a class if the clone is expanded.

14 TRBJ1-4 TRBV19 - - TGTGCCAGTAGCAGAGGACAGACTAATGAAAAACTGTTTTTT CASSRGQTNEKLFF
15 TRBJ2-3 TRBV7-9 - TRBD1 TGTGCCAGCGGACAGGGGGCGACGGGCTCAGATACGCAGTATTTT CASGQGATGSDTQYF
17 TRBJ2-1 TRBV27 - TRBD2 TGTGCCAGCAGTTTCGCGTTCGCGGGAGGGGGGGAGGATGAGCAGTTCTTC CASSFAFAGGGEDEQFF
17 TRBJ1-2 TRBV10-3 - TRBD1 TGTGCCATCAGTGAGTCGGGCGGGACAGGGGGACTCTATGGCTACACCTTC CAISESGGTGGLYGYTF
19 TRBJ2-1 TRBV4-2 few TRBD2 TGTGCCAGCAGCCAAGGATTCAGCGGGGGGGCTACAACCTACAATGAGCAGTTCTTC CASSQGFSGGATTYNEQFF
15 TRBJ1-4 TRBV30 few - TGTGCCGGGCTTTGTGGGTCAGGGGAGAGGAAAAAACTGTTTTTT CAGLCGSGERKKLFF
14 TRBJ1-1 TRBV4-1 - TRBD1 TGCGCCAGCAGCTTGGGACAGGAGAACACTGAAGCTTTCTTT CASSLGQENTEAFF
13 TRBJ2-3 TRBV21-1 - - TGTGCCAGCAGTATCCCGGGGGCAGATACGCAGTATTTT CASSIPGADTQYF
18 TRBJ1-6 TRBV5-1 - TRBD1 TGCGCCAGCAGGTTTGACAGGGGGACTAGCTCCTATAATTCACCCCTCCACTTT CASRFDRGTSSYNSPLHF
14 TRBJ2-5 TRBV2 - TRBD1 TGTGCCAGCAGCTTGGGACAGGGGATGAGGGAGCAGTACTTC CASSLGQGMREQYF
14 TRBJ2-2 TRBV11-3 once - TGTGCCAGCAGTCATTTCACTAGTCCCGGGGAGCTGTTTTTT CASSHFTSPGELFF
18 TRBJ1-1 TRBV7-8 once TRBD1 TGTGCCAGCAGCTTAGGCAGTTGGGGACAGGGGTTGAACACTGAAGCTTTCTTT CASSLGSWGQGLNTEAFF
13 TRBJ1-2 TRBV6-5 - - TGTGCCAGCAGTTACGGCAGGGAGGTGGGCTACACCTTC CASSYGREVGYTF
16 TRBJ1-5 TRBV5-6 - - TGTGCCAGCAGCTTGGGGGCAGCCTATAGCAATCAGCCCCAGCATTTT CASSLGAAYSNQPQHF
13 TRBJ2-3 TRBV10-2 - TRBD1 TGCGCCAGCAGTACAGGGGGTCCGGATACGCAGTATTTT CASSTGGPDTQYF
13 TRBJ2-7 TRBV19 - TRBD2 TGTGCCAGTAGTAGCGGGGGGCCCTACGAGCAGTACTTC CASSSGGPYEQYF
13 TRBJ2-2 TRBV6-4 - - TGTGCCAGCAGTGACAAGGGGACCGGGGAGCTGTTTTTT CASSDKGTGELFF
16 TRBJ1-2 TRBV4-1 - - TGCGCCAGCAGCCCACCAAAGTACAGGGACGACTATGGCTACACCTTC CASSPPKYRDDYGYTF
16 TRBJ1-2 TRBV9 - TRBD1 TGTGCCAGCAGCGCCCCGTGGGGGGGACAGGTCTCTGGCTACACCTTC CASSAPWGGQVSGYTF
15 TRBJ2-3 TRBV7-3 - TRBD2 TGTGCCAGCAGCATTAGCGGGGGGGCGTCAGATACGCAGTATTTT CASSISGGASDTQYF
15 TRBJ1-4 TRBV5-4 - - TGTGCCAGCAGCTCGCGCCAGGATGGAAATGAAAAACTGTTTTTT CASSSRQDGNEKLFF
13 TRBJ1-2 TRBV7-9 - - TGTGCCAGCAGCTTACAGGGAGGTTATGGCTACACCTTC CASSLQGGYGYTF
14 TRBJ2-5 TRBV4-1 - - TGCGCCAGCAGCCAAGTGGGCAATCAAAAGACCCAGTACTTC CASSQVGNQKTQYF
12 TRBJ2-7 TRBV2 - - TGTGCCAGCTCATCTACTATCTACGAGCAGTACTTC CASSSTIYEQYF
18 TRBJ1-4 TRBV2 - - TGTGCCAGCAGTGAACCCGACGGGGGGAAGACAACTAATGAAAAACTGTTTTTT CASSEPDGGKTTNEKLFF
15 TRBJ1-1 TRBV9 - - TGTGCCAGCAGCCCCATGAACAGACTGAACACTGAAGCTTTCTTT CASSPMNRLNTEAFF
14 TRBJ2-7 TRBV7-8 - - TGTGCCAGCAGCTTAATTCAGGGTACGTCCGAGCAGTACTTC CASSLIQGTSEQYF
13 TRBJ2-3 TRBV9 - - TGTGCCAGCAGCGTCGGGTATCCAGATACGCAGTATTTT CASSVGYPDTQYF
16 TRBJ2-2 TRBV7-6 - TRBD2 TGTGCCAGCAGCTTAGTAGATTCTAGCGGTACCGGGGAGCTGTTTTTT CASSLVDSSGTGELFF
14 TRBJ2-1 TRBV5-1 - - TGCGCCAGCAGCTTGTCTAGTTGGGTATATGAGCAGTTCTTC CASSLSSWVYEQFF
16 TRBJ2-3 TRBV11-2 few - TGTGCCAGCAGCCTCGCAGGGGTCGGGGCCACAGATACGCAGTATTTT CASSLAGVGATDTQYF
13 TRBJ2-5 TRBV19 - TRBD1 TGTGCCAGTGGCCGGGACAGGGAACAGACCCAGTACTTC CASGRDREQTQYF
14 TRBJ2-7 TRBV5-5 - TRBD1 TGTGCCAGCAGCCCGCCGACAGGGGGCGACGAGCAGTACTTC CASSPPTGGDEQYF
14 TRBJ2-5 TRBV5-6 - TRBD1 TGTGCCAGCAGCTTGCAGGGGGCTTCGGAGACCCAGTACTTC CASSLQGASETQYF
14 TRBJ1-2 TRBV10-3 - - TGTGCCATCAGTGAGACCAGGGATAACTATGGCTACACCTTC CAISETRDNYGYTF